These T cell receptor beta chains were read from a single sample in a study of CD8 T cells in Susac syndrome. Using its own MiXCR run on the immunoSEQ multiplex PCR reads, TCRdb lists one record per CDR3 protein. The sample lists approximately 190,000 distinct CDR3 sequences, about 95% seen once, with roughly 0.094% in the top ten. Sequenced input: CD4+ T cells from PBMCs. All receptors come from a human donor with multiple sclerosis. The CDR3 runs from the conserved cysteine through the conserved F or W. The D gene is left open where the match is weak. Size tells how often a clone was seen (once, few, many) or the class of an expanded clone, and some rows leave it out.

>TRBD1|TRBV19|NA|TRBJ1-5
TGTGCCAGTAGTATACCAGGGGGACAGCCCCAGCATTTT
CASSIPGGQPQHF
>NA|TRBV30|NA|TRBJ1-1
TGTGCCTGGAGTGTGGGGGCGCAGGCTTTCTTT
CAWSVGAQAFF
>NA|TRBV27|NA|TRBJ2-3
TGTGCCAGCAGCCGAGGGGGGGCTCGCACAGATACGCAGTATTTT
CASSRGGARTDTQYF
>NA|TRBV7-2|NA|TRBJ1-1
TGTGCCAGCAGCCCCACCGGGCGGGGCACTGAAGCTTTCTTT
CASSPTGRGTEAFF
>NA|TRBV15|NA|TRBJ1-2
TGTGCCACCAGCAGAGCCCAGGGCGATGGCTACACCTTC
CATSRAQGDGYTF
>NA|TRBV15|NA|TRBJ1-5
TGTGCCACCAGCGCCCGGGACACCCAGCATTTT
CATSARDTQHF
>NA|TRBV20-1|NA|TRBJ1-1
TGCAGTGAGGTGGGGCTGAACACTGAAGCTTTCTTT
CSEVGLNTEAFF
>NA|TRBV18|NA|TRBJ2-7
TGTGCCAGCTCACCAACCGGACAGACGGGCGAGCAGTACTTC
CASSPTGQTGEQYF
>TRBD1|TRBV5-1|NA|TRBJ1-1
TGCGCCAGCAGATCTCTCACAGGGGACACTGAAGCTTTCTTT
CASRSLTGDTEAFF
>TRBD2|TRBV18|NA|TRBJ2-1
TGTGCCAGCTCACCACCGGGTAGCGGGAGTTACAATGAGCAGTTCTTC
CASSPPGSGSYNEQFF
>NA|TRBV20-1|NA|TRBJ2-2
TGCAGTGCTTCGGGACTGAACACCGGGGAGCTGTTTTTT
CSASGLNTGELFF
>NA|TRBV3-1|NA|TRBJ2-2
TGTGCCAGCAGCAACAGGGTTACCGGGGAGCTGTTTTTT
CASSNRVTGELFF
>NA|TRBV20-1|NA|TRBJ1-6
TGCAGTGCTAGTGGGAGGGAGGCCCTCCACTTT
CSASGREALHF
>NA|TRBV20-1|NA|TRBJ2-1
TGCAGTGCTCCTTGGCGGGCCGGCAATGAGCAGTTCTTC
CSAPWRAGNEQFF
>NA|TRBV20-1|NA|TRBJ1-1
TGCAGTGCTCTCCCCCTTCCATCCGGAGTCACTGAAGCTTTCTTT
CSALPLPSGVTEAFF
>NA|TRBV30|NA|TRBJ1-2
TGTGCCTGGGGGGAGGGACTGCCGTACTATGGCTACACCTTC
CAWGEGLPYYGYTF
>TRBD1|TRBV30|NA|TRBJ1-4
TGTGCCTGGAGTACGGACAGGGTACTGTTTTTT
CAWSTDRVLFF
>NA|TRBV20-1|NA|TRBJ1-4
TGCAGTGCTTGGGCAGCAACTAATGAAAAACTGTTTTTT
CSAWAATNEKLFF
>NA|TRBV7-8|NA|TRBJ2-2
TGTGCCAGCAGCTTAGTAGGGCGGGCTTTAGGGGAGCTGTTTTTT
CASSLVGRALGELFF
>NA|TRBV20-1|NA|TRBJ2-7
TGCAGTGCTAGAGATGGGTCCCGGGCCAACGAGCAGTACTTC
CSARDGSRANEQYF
>NA|TRBV6-5|NA|TRBJ2-7
TGTGCCAGCAGTCGCCAGGGCACCAAGCAGTACTTC
CASSRQGTKQYF
>NA|TRBV19|NA|TRBJ2-6
TGTGCCACTACGGTCGGGAACTCTGGGGCCAACGTCCTGACTTTC
CATTVGNSGANVLTF
>NA|TRBV29-1|few|TRBJ2-1
TGCAGCGTTGAATCTCGGTTTGAGAACAATGAGCAGTTCTTC
CSVESRFENNEQFF
>NA|TRBV12-3/TRBV12-4|once|TRBJ2-7
TGTGCCAGCACCAACGCGAACGAGCAGTACTTC
CASTNANEQYF
>NA|TRBV29-1|NA|TRBJ2-5
TGCAGCGTTGACAGGGGTAGGGAGACCCAGTACTTC
CSVDRGRETQYF
>TRBD1|TRBV6-5|NA|TRBJ2-7
TGTGCCAGCAGTTACAGTGACAGGGCTTTCTACGAGCAGTACTTC
CASSYSDRAFYEQYF
>TRBD2|TRBV7-2|NA|TRBJ2-1
TGTGCCAGCCTCAAACGTAGACTAGCGGGAGGAGGCAATGAGCAGTTCTTC
CASLKRRLAGGGNEQFF
>NA|TRBV20-1|NA|TRBJ1-2
TGCAGTGCTAGGAACAGGTTCTATGGCTACACCTTC
CSARNRFYGYTF
>TRBD1|TRBV12-3/TRBV12-4|NA|TRBJ2-7
TGTGCCAGTACAAATACAGGGGGCTCCTACGAGCAGTACTTC
CASTNTGGSYEQYF
>TRBD2|TRBV20-1|NA|TRBJ2-5
TGCAGTGCTAGAGAGGGACTAGCGGGGGGGACCGGAGAGACCCAGTACTTC
CSAREGLAGGTGETQYF
>NA|TRBV20-1|NA|TRBJ1-5
TGCAGTGCTCCCGACAGTTTTAGCAATCAGCCCCAGCATTTT
CSAPDSFSNQPQHF
>TRBD1|TRBV20-1|once|TRBJ2-1
TGCAGTGCTAGAGATTCCCGGACAGGGCGCTACAATGAGCAGTTCTTC
CSARDSRTGRYNEQFF
>TRBD1|TRBV27|NA|TRBJ1-1
TGTGCCAGCAGAAGAGCGGACAGGAGGGGCACTGAAGCTTTCTTT
CASRRADRRGTEAFF
>TRBD1|TRBV18|NA|TRBJ2-1
TGTGCCAGCTCTACAGGGGCTACGTTGGGGGAGCAGTTCTTC
CASSTGATLGEQFF
>TRBD1|TRBV29-1|NA|TRBJ2-1
TGCAGCGTCGGACAGGGCAAACGGGCTGAGCAGTTCTTC
CSVGQGKRAEQFF
>NA|TRBV18|NA|TRBJ2-3
TGTGCCAGCTCACCGAACACAGATACGCAGTATTTT
CASSPNTDTQYF
>NA|TRBV2|NA|TRBJ2-7
TGTGCCAGCAGTGGACACCACGAGCAGTACTTC
CASSGHHEQYF
>NA|TRBV27|NA|TRBJ1-4
TGTGCCAGCAGTTTCAGGCAGGGGGAAAAACTGTTTTTT
CASSFRQGEKLFF
>TRBD2|TRBV29-1|NA|TRBJ2-3
TGCAGCGTTGTAGCGGGGGCCACAGATACGCAGTATTTT
CSVVAGATDTQYF
>NA|TRBV29-1|NA|TRBJ1-1
TGCAGCGTTGAGGACGGTCTGAACACTGAAGCTTTCTTT
CSVEDGLNTEAFF
>NA|TRBV4-2|NA|TRBJ2-5
TGTGCCACGAGGCGGGCGGAGACCCAGTACTTC
CATRRAETQYF
>NA|TRBV6-1|NA|TRBJ2-5
TGTGCCAGCAGGTTGGACAGACCAACCCAAGAGACCCAGTACTTC
CASRLDRPTQETQYF
>NA|TRBV29-1|NA|TRBJ1-5
TGCAGCGTTGAACACCCGGGTCAGCCCCAGCATTTT
CSVEHPGQPQHF
>NA|TRBV15|NA|TRBJ2-6
TGTGCCACCAGCAGCCGGGGTCCTGGGGCCAACGTCCTGACTTTC
CATSSRGPGANVLTF
>NA|TRBV12-3/TRBV12-4|NA|TRBJ2-1
TGTGCCAGCAGCGCGGGACGGGACTACAATGAGCAGTTCTTC
CASSAGRDYNEQFF
>NA|TRBV3-1|NA|TRBJ2-7
TGTGCCAGCAGCCAACTCAGGAGGTACGAGCAGTACTTC
CASSQLRRYEQYF
>NA|TRBV27|NA|TRBJ1-1
TGTGCCAGCAGTTTATTCGGTGGCAGGGGCACTGAAGCTTTCTTT
CASSLFGGRGTEAFF
>NA|TRBV30|NA|TRBJ2-7
TGTGCCTGGAGTAATGATAGGGGGCAGTACTTC
CAWSNDRGQYF
>NA|TRBV2|NA|TRBJ1-1
TGTGCCAGCAGTGGTGTAATCAGGAGGACTGAAGCTTTCTTT
CASSGVIRRTEAFF
>NA|TRBV7-9|NA|TRBJ2-7
TGTGCCAGCAGTTTCCGGGACTACGAGCAGTACTTC
CASSFRDYEQYF
>NA|TRBV29-1|once|TRBJ1-4
TGCAGCGTTGTACTTCCAGGTGAAAAACTGTTTTTT
CSVVLPGEKLFF
>NA|TRBV12-3/TRBV12-4|NA|TRBJ1-2
TGTGCCAGCAGCCTCGGACCCGTACGAAGCTACACCTTC
CASSLGPVRSYTF
>NA|TRBV14|NA|TRBJ2-5
TGTGCCAGCAGCCAACGAAGGACCCAGTACTTC
CASSQRRTQYF
>NA|TRBV5-1|once|TRBJ1-2
TGCGCCAGCAGCTTGGAGGGAAGAAGATACACCTTC
CASSLEGRRYTF
>NA|TRBV12-3/TRBV12-4|NA|TRBJ2-4
TGTGCCAGCAGTGGCCGGGACATTCAGTACTTC
CASSGRDIQYF
>TRBD2|TRBV5-6|NA|TRBJ2-7
TGTGCCAGCAGCCCCACTAGCGGGAGACACGAGCAGTACTTC
CASSPTSGRHEQYF
>NA|TRBV10-3|NA|TRBJ2-4
TGTGCCATCAGCCCTAGTGAAAACATTCAGTACTTC
CAISPSENIQYF
>NA|TRBV5-1|NA|TRBJ2-5
TGCGCCAGCAGCTTACCTCTGGAGACCCAGTACTTC
CASSLPLETQYF
>TRBD2|TRBV7-9|NA|TRBJ2-1
TGTGCCAGCAGCTTCCGGACTAGCGTACTATCGAACTCCTACAATGAGCAGTTCTTC
CASSFRTSVLSNSYNEQFF